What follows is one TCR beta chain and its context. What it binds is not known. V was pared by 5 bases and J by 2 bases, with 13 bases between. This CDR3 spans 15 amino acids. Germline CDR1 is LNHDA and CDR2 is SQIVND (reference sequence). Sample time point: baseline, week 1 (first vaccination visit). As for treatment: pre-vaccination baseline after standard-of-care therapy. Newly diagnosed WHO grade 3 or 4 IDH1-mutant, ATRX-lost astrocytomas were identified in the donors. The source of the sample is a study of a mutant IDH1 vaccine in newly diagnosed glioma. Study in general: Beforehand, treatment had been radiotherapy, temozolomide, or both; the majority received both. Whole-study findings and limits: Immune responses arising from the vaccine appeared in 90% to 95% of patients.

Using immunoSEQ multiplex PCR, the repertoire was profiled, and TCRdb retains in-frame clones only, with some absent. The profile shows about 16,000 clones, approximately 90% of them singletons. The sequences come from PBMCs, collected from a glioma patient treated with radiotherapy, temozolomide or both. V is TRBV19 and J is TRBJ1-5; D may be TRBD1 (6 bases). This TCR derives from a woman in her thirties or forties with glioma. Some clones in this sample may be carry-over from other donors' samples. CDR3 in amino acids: CASSEFRGGNQPQHF. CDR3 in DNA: TGTGCCAGTAGTGAATTCAGGGGTGGCAATCAGCCCCAGCATTTT.